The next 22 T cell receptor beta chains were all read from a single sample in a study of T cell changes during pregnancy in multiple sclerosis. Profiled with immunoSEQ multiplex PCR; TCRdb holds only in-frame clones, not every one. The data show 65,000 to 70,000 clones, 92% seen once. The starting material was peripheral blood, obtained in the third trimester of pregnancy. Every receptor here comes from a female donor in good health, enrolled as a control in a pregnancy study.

CDR3 residues: CASFTLRNRAYEQYF. The DNA for the CDR3 is TGTGCCAGCTTCACCCTACGTAATAGAGCCTACGAGCAGTACTTC. The rearrangement uses TRBV6-5 and TRBJ2-7; D unclear. Germline V gene sequence: CDR1 MNHEY, CDR2 SVGAGI. The V end was cut by 8 bases, the J end by 2 bases, with 19 bases between. CDR3 size: 15 residues.

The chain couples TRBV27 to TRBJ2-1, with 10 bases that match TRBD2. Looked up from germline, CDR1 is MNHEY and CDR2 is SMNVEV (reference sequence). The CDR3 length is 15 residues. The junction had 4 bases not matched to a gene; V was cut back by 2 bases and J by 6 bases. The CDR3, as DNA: TGTGCCAGCAGTTTACTAGCGGGAGCTTTCAATGAGCAGTTCTTC. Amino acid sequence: CASSLLAGAFNEQFF.

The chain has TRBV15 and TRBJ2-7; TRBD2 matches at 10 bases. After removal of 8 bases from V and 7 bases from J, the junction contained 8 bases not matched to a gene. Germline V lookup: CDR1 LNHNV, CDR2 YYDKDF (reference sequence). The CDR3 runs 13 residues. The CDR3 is CATRDSGRREQYF. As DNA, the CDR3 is TGTGCCACCCGCGATAGCGGGAGGAGAGAGCAGTACTTC.

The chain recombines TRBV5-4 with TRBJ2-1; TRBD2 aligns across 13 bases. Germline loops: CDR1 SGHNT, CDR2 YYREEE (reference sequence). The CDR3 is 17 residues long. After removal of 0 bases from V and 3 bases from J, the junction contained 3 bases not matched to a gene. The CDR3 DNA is TGTGCCAGCAGCTTGGGGCGACTAGCGGGGGGCTACAATGAGCAGTTCTTC. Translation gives CASSLGRLAGGYNEQFF.

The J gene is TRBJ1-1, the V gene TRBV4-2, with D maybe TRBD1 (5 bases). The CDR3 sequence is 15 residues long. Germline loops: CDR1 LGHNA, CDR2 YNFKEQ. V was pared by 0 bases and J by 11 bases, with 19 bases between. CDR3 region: CASSQEAVGLRGAFF. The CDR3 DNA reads TGTGCCAGCAGCCAAGAAGCAGTGGGACTGCGAGGGGCTTTCTTT.

CDR3 loop: CASSLPTNRGTAFF. In nucleotides, the CDR3 is TGTGCCAGCAGTTTACCTACTAACAGGGGGACCGCTTTCTTT. V usage is TRBV28 and J usage is TRBJ1-1, with TRBD1 matching over 8 bases. CDR1 is MDHEN and CDR2 is SYDVKM in the germline V gene. The CDR3 extends over 14 amino acids. V lost 2 bases to trimming and J lost 11 bases; unmatched junction nucleotides: 10.

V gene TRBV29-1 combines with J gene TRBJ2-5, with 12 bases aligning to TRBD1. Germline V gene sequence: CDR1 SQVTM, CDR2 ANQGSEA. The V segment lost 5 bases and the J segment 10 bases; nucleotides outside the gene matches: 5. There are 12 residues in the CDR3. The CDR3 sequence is CSVFGTGGGQYF. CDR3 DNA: TGCAGCGTTTTCGGGACAGGGGGCGGCCAGTACTTC.

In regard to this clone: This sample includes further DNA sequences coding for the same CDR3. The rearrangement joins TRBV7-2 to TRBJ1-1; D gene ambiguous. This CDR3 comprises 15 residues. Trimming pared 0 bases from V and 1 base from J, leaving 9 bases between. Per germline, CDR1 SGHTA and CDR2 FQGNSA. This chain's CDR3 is CASSLAWAGNTEAFF. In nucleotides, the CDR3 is TGTGCCAGCAGCTTAGCATGGGCGGGGAACACTGAAGCTTTCTTT.

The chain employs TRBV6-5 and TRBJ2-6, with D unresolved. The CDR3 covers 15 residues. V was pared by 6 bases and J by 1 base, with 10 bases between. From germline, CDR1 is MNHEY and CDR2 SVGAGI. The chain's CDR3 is CASSGRVSGANVLTF. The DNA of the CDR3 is TGTGCCAGCAGCGGTCGGGTTTCTGGGGCCAACGTCCTGACTTTC.

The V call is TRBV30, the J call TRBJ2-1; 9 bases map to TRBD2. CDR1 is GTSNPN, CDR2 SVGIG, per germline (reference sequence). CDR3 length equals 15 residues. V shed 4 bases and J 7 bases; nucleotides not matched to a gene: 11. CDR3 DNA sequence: TGTGCCTGGACTGATGAGCGGGAGGTTAGTAATGAGCAGTTCTTC. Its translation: CAWTDEREVSNEQFF.

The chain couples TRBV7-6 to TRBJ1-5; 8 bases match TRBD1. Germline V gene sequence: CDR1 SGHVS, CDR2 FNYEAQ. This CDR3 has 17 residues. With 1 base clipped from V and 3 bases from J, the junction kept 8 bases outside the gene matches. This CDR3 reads CASSLGTGPGSNQPQHF. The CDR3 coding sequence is TGTGCCAGCAGCTTAGGGACAGGGCCAGGCTCCAATCAGCCCCAGCATTTT.

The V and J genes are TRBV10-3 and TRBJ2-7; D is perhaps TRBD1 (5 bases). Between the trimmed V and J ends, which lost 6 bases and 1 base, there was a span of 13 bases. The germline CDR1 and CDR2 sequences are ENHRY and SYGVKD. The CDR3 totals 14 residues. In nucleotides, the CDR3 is TGTGCCATCAGGTCCGATAGGGGTTCCTACGAGCAGTACTTC. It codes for CAIRSDRGSYEQYF.

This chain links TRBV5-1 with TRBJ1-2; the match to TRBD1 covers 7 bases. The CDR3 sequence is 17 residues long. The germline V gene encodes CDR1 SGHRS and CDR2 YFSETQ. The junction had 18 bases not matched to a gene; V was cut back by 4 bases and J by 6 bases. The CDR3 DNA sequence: TGCGCCAGCAGCGGTTGGGCAGGGATACAGGGGAAAGATGGCTACACCTTC. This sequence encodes CASSGWAGIQGKDGYTF.

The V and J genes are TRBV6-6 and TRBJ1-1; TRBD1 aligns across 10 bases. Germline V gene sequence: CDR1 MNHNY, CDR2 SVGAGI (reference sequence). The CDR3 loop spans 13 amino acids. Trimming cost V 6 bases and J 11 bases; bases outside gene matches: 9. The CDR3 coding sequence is TGTGCCAGCAGGCACGGGACAGGGGAATCGGCTTTCTTT. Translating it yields CASRHGTGESAFF.

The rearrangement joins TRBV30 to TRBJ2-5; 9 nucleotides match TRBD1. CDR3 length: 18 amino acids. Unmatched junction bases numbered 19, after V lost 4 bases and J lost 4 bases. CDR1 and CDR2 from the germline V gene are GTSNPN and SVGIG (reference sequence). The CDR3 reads CAWTSWGRQGVGLETQYF. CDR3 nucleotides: TGTGCCTGGACCTCATGGGGCCGACAGGGGGTCGGTTTAGAGACCCAGTACTTC.

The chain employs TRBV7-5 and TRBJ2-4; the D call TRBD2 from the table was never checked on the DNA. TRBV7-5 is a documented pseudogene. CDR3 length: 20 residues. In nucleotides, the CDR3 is TGTGCCAGAAGCTTACCACCCCTAGCGGGGGGAAACCTAGCCAAAAACATTCAGTACTTC. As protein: CARSLPPLAGGNLAKNIQYF.

CDR3 sequence (DNA): TGTGCCAGCAGCCCCACTAGCGGGAGGGTTGGAGATACGCAGTATTTT. Its translation: CASSPTSGRVGDTQYF. The J gene is TRBJ2-3, the V gene TRBV7-6; 13 nucleotides match TRBD2. This CDR3 region has 16 residues. Unmatched junction bases numbered 7, after V lost 5 bases and J lost 5 bases. Germline-derived CDR1 and CDR2 are SGHVS and FNYEAQ.

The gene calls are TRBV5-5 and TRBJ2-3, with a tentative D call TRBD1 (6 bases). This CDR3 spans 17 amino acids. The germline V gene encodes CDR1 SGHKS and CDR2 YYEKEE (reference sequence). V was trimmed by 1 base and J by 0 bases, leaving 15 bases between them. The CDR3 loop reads CASSLRLGTSSTDTQYF. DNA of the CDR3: TGTGCCAGCAGCTTGAGGTTGGGGACATCTAGCACAGATACGCAGTATTTT.

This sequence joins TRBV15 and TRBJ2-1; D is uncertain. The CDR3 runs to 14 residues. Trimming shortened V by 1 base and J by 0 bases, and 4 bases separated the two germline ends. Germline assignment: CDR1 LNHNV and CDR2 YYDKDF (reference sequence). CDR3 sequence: CATSRVYSYNEQFF. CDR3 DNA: TGTGCCACCAGCAGAGTCTACTCCTACAATGAGCAGTTCTTC.

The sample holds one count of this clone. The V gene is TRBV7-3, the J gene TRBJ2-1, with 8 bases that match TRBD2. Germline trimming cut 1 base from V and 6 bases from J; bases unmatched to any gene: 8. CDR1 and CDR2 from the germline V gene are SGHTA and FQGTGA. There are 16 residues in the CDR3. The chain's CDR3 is CASSLIGVAGLNEQFF. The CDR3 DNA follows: TGTGCCAGCAGCTTAATAGGTGTAGCGGGACTCAATGAGCAGTTCTTC.

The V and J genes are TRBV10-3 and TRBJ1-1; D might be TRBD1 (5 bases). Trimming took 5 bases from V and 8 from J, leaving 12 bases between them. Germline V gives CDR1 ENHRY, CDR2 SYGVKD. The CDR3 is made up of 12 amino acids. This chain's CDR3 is CAISRGTEEAFF. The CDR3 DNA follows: TGTGCCATCAGTCGGGGGACGGAAGAAGCTTTCTTT.

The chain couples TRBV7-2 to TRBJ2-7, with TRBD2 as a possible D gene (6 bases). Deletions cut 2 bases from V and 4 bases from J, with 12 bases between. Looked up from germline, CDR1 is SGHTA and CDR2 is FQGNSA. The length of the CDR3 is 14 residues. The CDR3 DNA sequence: TGTGCCAGCAGCTTACGAGGGACTGGGTACGAGCAGTACTTC. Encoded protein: CASSLRGTGYEQYF.